The 12 T cell receptor beta chains presented below share a single source sample, sequenced in a study of shared clonotypes between healthy human individuals. Clones were sequenced by immunoSEQ multiplex PCR, and TCRdb holds only the in-frame ones, with some missing. The repertoire holds about 680,000 clones, with about two thirds as singletons. Sequencing was carried out using memory CD4+ T cells sorted from blood. Indicated subset: CD45RA-negative fraction. Receptors originate from a woman in her thirties in good health.

The rearrangement links TRBV4-1 to TRBJ1-2; no definite D call. Germline V gives CDR1 MGHRA, CDR2 YSYEKL. V was cut by 3 bases and J by 2 bases, with 16 bases left in between. The CDR3 consists of 16 residues. Here the CDR3 DNA reads TGCGCCAGCAGCCAGGCAGACATCCCAGGAAACTATGGCTACACCTTC. Translating gives CASSQADIPGNYGYTF.

The genes are TRBV28 and TRBJ1-5, with a weak D call TRBD1 (6 bases). Germline lookup yields CDR1 MDHEN and CDR2 SYDVKM. The CDR3 loop spans 14 amino acids. V lost 10 bases to trimming and J lost 6 bases, with 19 bases between them. CDR3 protein: CAIGRGLGGQPQHF. DNA for the CDR3: TGTGCCATCGGACGGGGGCTAGGTGGTCAGCCCCAGCATTTT.

This chain joins TRBV7-8 and TRBJ1-5; TRBD1 is a possible D gene (6 bases). V was trimmed by 0 bases and J by 7 bases, leaving 10 bases between them. Looked up from germline, CDR1 is SGHVS and CDR2 is FQNEAQ. There are 14 residues in the CDR3. CDR3 region: CASSLALGAQPQHF. CDR3 sequence (DNA): TGTGCCAGCAGCTTAGCGTTGGGGGCCCAGCCCCAGCATTTT.

The chain couples TRBV11-2 to TRBJ2-2; no firm D call. The CDR3 totals 15 residues. The V end lost 4 bases, the J end lost 6 bases, and 15 bases lay between the germline ends. CDR1 SGHAT and CDR2 FQNNGV come from the germline V gene. CDR3 amino acids: CASSSPSVPAGELFF. DNA for the CDR3: TGTGCCAGCAGCTCTCCCTCTGTTCCCGCCGGGGAGCTGTTTTTT.

J is TRBJ2-7 and V is TRBV19; 8 positions match TRBD1. Per the germline V gene, CDR1 is LNHDA and CDR2 is SQIVND (reference sequence). V shed 7 bases and J 1 base; nucleotides not matched to a gene: 6. The CDR3 runs 14 residues. CDR3 region: CASNPGQASYEQYF. DNA for the CDR3: TGTGCCAGTAACCCGGGACAGGCTTCCTACGAGCAGTACTTC.

The V call is TRBV18, the J call TRBJ1-1; 7 bases match TRBD1. CDR1 and CDR2 from the germline V gene are KGHSH and LQKENI. Trimming took 6 bases from V and 5 from J; bases not matched to a gene: 9. The CDR3 totals 14 residues. In DNA, the CDR3 is TGTGCCAGCTCCCAAGCCAGGGGGAGGACTGAAGCTTTCTTT. Translated, it gives CASSQARGRTEAFF.

CDR3 sequence (DNA): TGTGCCAGCAGTTCTGGTGGGGGATTCGAGACCCAGTACTTC. Amino acids: CASSSGGGFETQYF. V gene TRBV28 combines with J gene TRBJ2-5; either TRBD1 or TRBD2 may supply D (5 bases each). The V gene's germline CDR1 is MDHEN and CDR2 SYDVKM. The CDR3 extends over 14 amino acids. V lost 4 bases, J lost 5 bases, and 14 bases lay in between. Drawing the rest from reference TRBV28 and TRBJ2-5, the complete variable domain is DVKVTQSSRYLVKRTGEKVFLECVQDMDHENMFWYRQDPGLGLRLIYFSYDVKMKEKGDIPEGYSVSREKKERFSLILESASTNQTSMYLCASSSGGGFETQYFGPGTRLLVL.

This clone was picked up a small number of times. This chain joins TRBV30 and TRBJ2-2, with 11 bases fitting TRBD2. The V and J ends lost 6 bases and 4 bases, in that order; junction bases with no gene match: 10. The CDR3 has 16 amino acids. Germline lookup yields CDR1 GTSNPN and CDR2 SVGIG (reference sequence). The CDR3, as DNA: TGTGCCTGCGTCAGTACCGGACTAGCGGGCACCGGGGAGCTGTTTTTT. It codes for CACVSTGLAGTGELFF.

The J gene is TRBJ2-2, the V gene TRBV28; a weak D match, TRBD1 (5 bases). CDR3 length equals 12 residues. Germline CDR1 MDHEN, CDR2 SYDVKM. V lost 7 bases, J lost 6 bases, and 9 bases lay in between. The CDR3, as DNA: TGTGCCAGCACCAGGGCCCCCGGGGAGCTGTTTTTT. Protein product: CASTRAPGELFF.

The chain uses TRBV10-3 and TRBJ1-5; no clear D gene. Between the trimmed V and J ends, which lost 4 bases and 7 bases, there was a span of 14 bases. This CDR3 is 14 amino acids long. The germline gives CDR1 ENHRY, CDR2 SYGVKD. CDR3 in amino acids: CAISGWGSLQPQHF. The CDR3 DNA follows: TGTGCCATCAGTGGGTGGGGTTCCTTGCAGCCCCAGCATTTT.

The chain joins TRBV7-9 to TRBJ2-7; no reliable D call. CDR1 SEHNR and CDR2 FQNEAQ come from the germline V gene (reference sequence). This CDR3 is built from 15 residues. V lost 3 bases and J lost 0, with 12 bases in between. CDR3 sequence reads: CASSFSGSRSYEQYF. The CDR3 nucleotides read TGTGCCAGCAGCTTTTCCGGGTCCCGCTCCTACGAGCAGTACTTC. Full variable domain (missing parts from reference TRBV7-9 and TRBJ2-7): DTGVSQNPRHKITKRGQNVTFRCDPISEHNRLYWYRQTLGQGPEFLTYFQNEAQLEKSRLLSDRFSAERPKGSFSTLEIQRTEQGDSAMYLCASSFSGSRSYEQYFGPGTRLTVT.

This clone was counted many times. V gene TRBV28 combines with J gene TRBJ1-1; D call uncertain. The CDR3 runs to 16 residues. Trimming pared 6 bases from V and 4 bases from J, leaving 21 bases between. In germline, CDR1 is MDHEN, CDR2 SYDVKM. The CDR3 region is CASSRRGPIRGTEAFF. The CDR3 nucleotides are TGTGCCAGCAGCCGACGTGGACCCATTCGTGGCACTGAAGCTTTCTTT. Complete variable domain (other parts from reference TRBV28 and TRBJ1-1): DVKVTQSSRYLVKRTGEKVFLECVQDMDHENMFWYRQDPGLGLRLIYFSYDVKMKEKGDIPEGYSVSREKKERFSLILESASTNQTSMYLCASSRRGPIRGTEAFFGQGTRLTVV.